This entry features one T cell receptor beta chain sequence. Germline loops: CDR1 SGHTA, CDR2 FQGNSA. V gave up 5 bases and J gave up 4 bases, with 17 bases separating them. This CDR3 has 15 amino acids. Sequencing was performed with immunoSEQ multiplex PCR; in TCRdb, only in-frame clones are kept and a portion is missing. Of about 87,000 clones in the sample, about 87% were seen once. The sample comes from a study of radiotherapy plus CTLA-4 blockade in lung cancer. The rearrangement joins TRBV7-2 to TRBJ1-2; weak D call: TRBD1 (5 bases). The specimen was peripheral blood, collected from a patient treated with radiotherapy plus ipilimumab. This clonotype was sampled from a human donor with non-small cell lung cancer that progressed on radiotherapy plus ipilimumab. This chain's CDR3 is CASSPSGTPLYGYTF. CDR3 bases: TGTGCCAGCAGCCCCTCGGGGACTCCCCTCTATGGCTACACCTTC.